A selection of T cell receptor beta chains follows, all from one sample in a study of T-cell reconstitution after alpha-beta-depleted transplantation in children. TCRdb fed the PCR reads into MiXCR, producing one record per CDR3 protein. The table shows about 980,000 distinct CDR3 sequences, with about 30% occurring only once. Source: PBMCs, mostly from graft donor cells, taken 360 days after TCRalphabeta/CD19-depleted stem cell transplant. The source is a boy under three years old who had a stem cell transplant for SCID, so the T cells may come from the graft donor. CDR3s include the opening cysteine and the closing phenylalanine or tryptophan. The order of the fields is V gene, J gene, CDR3 protein.

V gene: TRBV2; J gene: TRBJ2-4; CDR3 protein: CASANPTGRGLAKNIQYF
V gene: TRBV4-1; J gene: TRBJ2-1; CDR3 protein: CASSQRPDGRPYNEQFF
V gene: TRBV12-3/TRBV12-4; J gene: TRBJ2-3; CDR3 protein: CASNHRETDTQYF
V gene: TRBV5-6; J gene: TRBJ2-3; CDR3 protein: CASSAEAGGQDTQYF
V gene: TRBV4-2; J gene: TRBJ2-7; CDR3 protein: CASSRQQAYEQYF
V gene: TRBV5-1; J gene: TRBJ2-5; CDR3 protein: CASSHGQGQETQYF
V gene: TRBV25-1; J gene: TRBJ2-7; CDR3 protein: CASSRPGQGTYEQYF
V gene: TRBV12-3/TRBV12-4; J gene: TRBJ2-1; CDR3 protein: CASSFLRGGYNEQFF
V gene: TRBV4-1; J gene: TRBJ2-1; CDR3 protein: CASSQFPKDSLGYNEQFF
V gene: TRBV7-8; J gene: TRBJ1-5; CDR3 protein: CASSLLPGGYSNQPQHF
V gene: TRBV7-6; J gene: TRBJ2-1; CDR3 protein: CASSPHLYGEQFF
V gene: TRBV29-1; J gene: TRBJ2-5; CDR3 protein: CSVSARSVTQYF
V gene: TRBV20-1; J gene: TRBJ1-5; CDR3 protein: CSVIRPASGNQPQHF
V gene: TRBV27; J gene: TRBJ2-3; CDR3 protein: CASSLGCRVWYSYTDTQYF
V gene: TRBV5-1; J gene: TRBJ2-3; CDR3 protein: CASSVTDTPGEYQYF
V gene: TRBV24-1; J gene: TRBJ2-7; CDR3 protein: CATSDSGTRDEQYF
V gene: TRBV30; J gene: TRBJ2-7; CDR3 protein: CAWTQPGTGDKKQYF
V gene: TRBV12-3/TRBV12-4; J gene: TRBJ2-7; CDR3 protein: CASSLGGGGVLDEQYF
V gene: TRBV9; J gene: TRBJ2-2; CDR3 protein: CASSPSRAGSTGELFF
V gene: TRBV29-1; J gene: TRBJ2-3; CDR3 protein: CSVGGLAPDTQYF
V gene: TRBV7-2; J gene: TRBJ1-4; CDR3 protein: CASSFWGVGEKLFF
V gene: TRBV7-2; J gene: TRBJ2-2; CDR3 protein: CASRLRAGITGELFF
V gene: TRBV27; J gene: TRBJ1-2; CDR3 protein: CASSLFPPGIGYGYTF
V gene: TRBV28; J gene: TRBJ2-7; CDR3 protein: CASTWGGSSYEQYF
V gene: TRBV4-2; J gene: TRBJ1-2; CDR3 protein: CASSQDRRPRGYTF
V gene: TRBV12-3/TRBV12-4; J gene: TRBJ1-1; CDR3 protein: CASSFRGRGSTEAFF